The rows below give T cell receptor beta chains drawn from one sample of a study of T cell repertoires in cytomegalovirus infection. TCRdb re-derived calls from the reads in MiXCR, one entry per CDR3 protein. This table has approximately 160,000 distinct CDR3 sequences, approximately 17% appearing once. Sequenced: CD8+ T cells from PBMCs. The receptors shown here come from a human donor in good health (CMV status not recorded). Some clones in this sample may be carry-over from other donors' samples. CDR3s include the opening cysteine and the closing phenylalanine or tryptophan. The order of the fields is J gene, clone size, CDR3 length, D gene, V gene, CDR3 protein, CDR3 DNA. D genes are given only for firm matches. Not all rows give a size; the values are once, few, many and, for expanded clones, a class.

j_call: TRBJ2-1
clone_size: NA
cdr3_length: 16
d_call: TRBD1
v_call: TRBV28
cdr3_aa: CASSIIDRVERNEQFF
cdr3_nt: TGTGCCAGCAGTATTATTGACAGGGTCGAGCGCAATGAGCAGTTCTTC

j_call: TRBJ1-5
clone_size: few
cdr3_length: 18
d_call: TRBD1
v_call: TRBV7-8
cdr3_aa: CASSLDGDGQGGLKPQHF
cdr3_nt: TGTGCCAGCAGCTTAGACGGAGACGGACAGGGCGGTCTGAAGCCCCAGCATTTT

j_call: TRBJ2-4
clone_size: few
cdr3_length: 14
d_call: NA
v_call: TRBV9
cdr3_aa: CASSGRRSENIQYF
cdr3_nt: TGTGCCAGCAGCGGCAGGAGGTCCGAAAACATTCAGTACTTC

j_call: TRBJ1-5
clone_size: few
cdr3_length: 18
d_call: TRBD1
v_call: TRBV20-1
cdr3_aa: CSARDSDRAKYSNQPQHF
cdr3_nt: TGCAGTGCTAGAGATTCGGACAGGGCAAAATATAGCAATCAGCCCCAGCATTTT

j_call: TRBJ2-4
clone_size: NA
cdr3_length: 16
d_call: NA
v_call: TRBV7-2
cdr3_aa: CASSLPGVQGGDIQYF
cdr3_nt: TGTGCCAGCAGCTTGCCCGGAGTCCAGGGCGGAGACATTCAGTACTTC

j_call: TRBJ2-2
clone_size: many
cdr3_length: 14
d_call: NA
v_call: TRBV7-9
cdr3_aa: CASSMTEGPGELFF
cdr3_nt: TGTGCCAGCAGTATGACCGAAGGCCCCGGGGAGCTGTTTTTT

j_call: TRBJ2-5
clone_size: NA
cdr3_length: 20
d_call: TRBD2
v_call: TRBV11-2
cdr3_aa: CASSLVSWASGRRAQETQYF
cdr3_nt: TGTGCCAGCAGCTTAGTCTCCTGGGCTAGCGGGAGACGGGCCCAAGAGACCCAGTACTTC

j_call: TRBJ2-7
clone_size: NA
cdr3_length: 16
d_call: NA
v_call: TRBV5-4
cdr3_aa: CASSLGSQVASYEQYF
cdr3_nt: TGTGCCAGCAGCTTGGGATCACAGGTCGCCTCCTACGAGCAGTACTTC

j_call: TRBJ2-7
clone_size: NA
cdr3_length: 18
d_call: TRBD1
v_call: TRBV7-9
cdr3_aa: CASSLGPGTGIGSYEQYF
cdr3_nt: TGTGCCAGCAGCCTAGGTCCCGGGACAGGGATAGGATCCTACGAGCAGTACTTC

j_call: TRBJ1-1
clone_size: NA
cdr3_length: 13
d_call: NA
v_call: TRBV6-2/TRBV6-3
cdr3_aa: CASRDRVNTEAFF
cdr3_nt: TGTGCCAGCAGGGACAGAGTAAACACTGAAGCTTTCTTT

j_call: TRBJ2-5
clone_size: NA
cdr3_length: 17
d_call: TRBD2
v_call: TRBV7-2
cdr3_aa: CASSLVVTSEYQETQYF
cdr3_nt: TGTGCCAGCAGCTTAGTTGTAACTAGCGAGTACCAAGAGACCCAGTACTTC